The rows below give T cell receptor beta chains drawn from one sample of a study of shared clonotypes between healthy human individuals. Clones were read by immunoSEQ multiplex PCR, and TCRdb kept only the in-frame ones, dropping some. The table lists under 2,500,000 clones, around 95% of them singletons, with over 0.1% in the top ten. The specimen sequenced was naive CD4+ T cells sorted from blood. The receptors shown here come from a man younger than 35 in good health. Both conserved end residues are part of each CDR3. Fields, in order: V gene, CDR3 length, D gene, clone size, J gene, CDR3 DNA, CDR3 protein. A D gene is named only where the DNA matches it firmly. The size entry is marked missing in some rows and otherwise reads once, few, many or a size class.

V: TRBV5-8; length: 12; D: -; size: few; J: TRBJ1-2; DNA: TGTGCCAGCAGCTGGGACATTTATGGCTACACCTTC; CDR3: CASSWDIYGYTF
V: TRBV9; length: 17; D: TRBD2; size: -; J: TRBJ2-4; DNA: TGTGCCAGCAGCGTAGACCCTAGCGGGGGCCTTTTAAACATTCAGTACTTC; CDR3: CASSVDPSGGLLNIQYF
V: TRBV30; length: 17; D: TRBD1; size: -; J: TRBJ1-1; DNA: TGTGCCCGCACCCTCGCCCAGGACAGGGGGCTGAACACTGAAGCTTTCTTT; CDR3: CARTLAQDRGLNTEAFF
V: TRBV7-2; length: 14; D: TRBD1; size: few; J: TRBJ2-7; DNA: TGTGCCAGCAGCTGGGGGACAGGGACCTACGAGCAGTACTTC; CDR3: CASSWGTGTYEQYF
V: TRBV6-4; length: 14; D: -; size: -; J: TRBJ2-2; DNA: TGTGCCAGCAGTCAAGGCCTGAACACCGGGGAGCTGTTTTTT; CDR3: CASSQGLNTGELFF
V: TRBV15; length: 20; D: TRBD2; size: -; J: TRBJ2-1; DNA: TGTGCCACCAGCAGAGATCGGGACTTTGGGACTAGCGGTAACTACAATGAGCAGTTCTTC; CDR3: CATSRDRDFGTSGNYNEQFF
V: TRBV9; length: 14; D: TRBD1; size: -; J: TRBJ1-2; DNA: TGTGCCAGCAGCGTAGTAGGGACAGGTTTTGGCTACACCTTC; CDR3: CASSVVGTGFGYTF
V: TRBV5-1; length: 15; D: TRBD1; size: -; J: TRBJ2-3; DNA: TGCGCCAGCAGCATAACGGGACAGAGCACAGATACGCAGTATTTT; CDR3: CASSITGQSTDTQYF
V: TRBV27; length: 16; D: TRBD1; size: -; J: TRBJ2-7; DNA: TGTGCCAGCAGTTTAGAGGGACAGGTACTCTACGAGGGGCAGTACTTC; CDR3: CASSLEGQVLYEGQYF
V: TRBV6-6; length: 14; D: -; size: -; J: TRBJ2-7; DNA: TGTGCCAGCAGTTACACCGGGCAGGGCCACGAGCAGTACTTC; CDR3: CASSYTGQGHEQYF
V: TRBV19; length: 12; D: -; size: -; J: TRBJ1-2; DNA: TGTGCCAGTAGTGGCCCGAACTATGGCTACACCTTC; CDR3: CASSGPNYGYTF
V: TRBV29-1; length: 15; D: TRBD1; size: -; J: TRBJ1-1; DNA: TGCAGCGTGATTACCGGGACAGGGGGCCCTTGGGGAGCTTTCTTT; CDR3: CSVITGTGGPWGAFF
V: TRBV25-1; length: 13; D: TRBD1; size: -; J: TRBJ1-1; DNA: TGTGCCAGCAGTGAGGACAGGGGGCTAGGGGCTTTCTTT; CDR3: CASSEDRGLGAFF
V: TRBV7-2; length: 15; D: TRBD2; size: -; J: TRBJ2-7; DNA: TGTGCCAGCAGCTTATCGGCGGGGGGTGTCTACGAGCAGTACTTC; CDR3: CASSLSAGGVYEQYF
V: TRBV21-1; length: 11; D: -; size: -; J: TRBJ2-1; DNA: TGTGCCAGCCCCAAACGTGGTGAGCAGTTCTTC; CDR3: CASPKRGEQFF
V: TRBV5-1; length: 14; D: -; size: -; J: TRBJ2-2; DNA: TGCGCCAGCAGCTTGGGCAGGAACACCGGGGAGCTGTTTTTT; CDR3: CASSLGRNTGELFF
V: TRBV6-1; length: 12; D: -; size: -; J: TRBJ2-2; DNA: TGTGCCAGCACCTACCCCGACCGGGAGCTGTTTTTT; CDR3: CASTYPDRELFF
V: TRBV7-9; length: 17; D: TRBD2; size: -; J: TRBJ2-7; DNA: TGTGCCAGCAGCTTCCTTGGACTAGCGGGAGGGGGCTACGAGCAGTACTTC; CDR3: CASSFLGLAGGGYEQYF
V: TRBV28; length: 11; D: -; size: once; J: TRBJ2-7; DNA: TGTGCCAGCAGTTTAATGAGCGAGCAGTACTTC; CDR3: CASSLMSEQYF
V: TRBV2; length: 13; D: -; size: -; J: TRBJ2-5; DNA: TGTGCCAGCAGTGCGGCAGTGGGGCGGACCCAGTACTTC; CDR3: CASSAAVGRTQYF
V: TRBV7-2; length: 14; D: TRBD1; size: -; J: TRBJ1-1; DNA: TGTGCCAGCAGCCCGTCGCGACAGGGCGCTGAAGCTTTCTTT; CDR3: CASSPSRQGAEAFF
V: TRBV7-2; length: 11; D: -; size: -; J: TRBJ2-2; DNA: TGTGCCAGCACTTCCACCGGGGAGCTGTTTTTT; CDR3: CASTSTGELFF
V: TRBV25-1; length: 15; D: -; size: -; J: TRBJ2-5; DNA: TGTGCCAGCAGTCCGGCTAGCCGGGTAGTAGAGACCCAGTACTTC; CDR3: CASSPASRVVETQYF
V: TRBV18; length: 14; D: -; size: -; J: TRBJ1-5; DNA: TGTGCCAGCTCACCACGCAGGGGAGATCAGCCCCAGCATTTT; CDR3: CASSPRRGDQPQHF
V: TRBV5-1; length: 15; D: -; size: -; J: TRBJ2-7; DNA: TGCGCCAGCAATCCCCGGGACACCCGGGGAGGAGAGCAGTACTTC; CDR3: CASNPRDTRGGEQYF
V: TRBV18; length: 15; D: -; size: -; J: TRBJ1-3; DNA: TGTGCCAGCTCACCAAATCTGGCTCCTGGAAACACCATATATTTT; CDR3: CASSPNLAPGNTIYF